The 7 T cell receptor beta chains reported below all come from one sample, sequenced in a study of cytomegalovirus exposure and HLA in healthy donors. Primers: 60 Vbeta forward and 13 Jbeta reverse. This table comes from immunoSEQ multiplex PCR, and its TCRdb copy is limited to in-frame clones, with some not included. The repertoire consists of about 160,000 clones, with roughly 85% occurring once and the leading ten covering around 1%. The sample comprised PBMCs. These receptors came from a woman in her forties or fifties in good health and CMV-seropositive.

This clone occurred a few times. The chain recombines TRBV7-9 with TRBJ2-3; 13 nucleotides match TRBD2. This CDR3 is built from 16 residues. V shed 1 base and J 6 bases; nucleotides not matched to a gene: 4. Germline lookup yields CDR1 SEHNR and CDR2 FQNEAQ (reference sequence). This chain's CDR3 is CASSLGGTSGADTQYF. The CDR3 DNA reads as TGTGCCAGCAGCTTAGGAGGGACTAGCGGGGCTGATACGCAGTATTTT.

V usage is TRBV6-5 and J usage is TRBJ2-5, with 13 bases identical to TRBD2. Germline V gives CDR1 MNHEY, CDR2 SVGAGI. Trimming took 7 bases from V and 3 from J; bases not matched to a gene: 5. The CDR3 is made up of 15 amino acids. The DNA for the CDR3 is TGTGCCAGCAATACGGGACTAGCGGGGAAAGAGACCCAGTACTTC. This gives the protein CASNTGLAGKETQYF.

CDR3 sequence: CASSAGQSYGYTF. CDR3 nucleotides: TGCGCCAGCAGCGCGGGACAGAGCTATGGCTACACCTTC. V and J are TRBV5-1 and TRBJ1-2, with TRBD1 matching 7 bases. The V segment lost 4 bases and the J segment 4 bases; nucleotides outside the gene matches: 4. The length of the CDR3 is 13 residues. CDR1 and CDR2 (germline): SGHRS, YFSETQ.

The gene calls are TRBV5-6 and TRBJ1-2, with a possible D match to TRBD1 (6 bases). Trimming took off 1 base at V and 0 bases at J, with 7 bases between the two ends. Germline values: CDR1 SGHDT, CDR2 YYEEEE. CDR3 length: 14 amino acids. The CDR3 DNA is TGTGCCAGCAGCTTGTACAGGGCTAACTATGGCTACACCTTC. This encodes CASSLYRANYGYTF. The whole variable domain, remainder taken from reference TRBV5-6 and TRBJ1-2, is DAGVTQSPTHLIKTRGQQVTLRCSPKSGHDTVSWYQQALGQGPQFIFQYYEEEERQRGNFPDRFSGHQFPNYSSELNVNALLLGDSALYLCASSLYRANYGYTFGSGTRLTVV.

The rearrangement links TRBV18 to TRBJ1-4, with 8 bases aligning to TRBD1. This CDR3 is 13 amino acids long. V lost 1 base, J lost 10 bases, and 2 bases stayed unmatched. Germline CDR1 KGHSH, CDR2 LQKENI. DNA for the CDR3: TGTGCCAGCTCACCACTAGGACAGGGAAAACTGTTTTTT. This encodes CASSPLGQGKLFF.

This clone was observed a handful of times. The chain is built from TRBV28 and TRBJ1-1; no definite D call. Trimming shortened V by 4 bases and J by 6 bases, and 6 bases separated the two germline ends. The V gene's germline CDR1 is MDHEN and CDR2 SYDVKM. The CDR3 extends over 11 amino acids. The CDR3 loop is CASSSPSEAFF. DNA of the CDR3: TGTGCCAGCAGTTCTCCCTCTGAAGCTTTCTTT.

The chain carries TRBV5-1 and TRBJ2-5; the match to TRBD1 covers 9 bases. This CDR3 has 15 residues. Germline trimming cut 4 bases from V and 0 bases from J; bases unmatched to any gene: 4. Germline values: CDR1 SGHRS, CDR2 YFSETQ. The CDR3, as DNA: TGCGCCAGCAGCCGACAGGGGGAGTACCAAGAGACCCAGTACTTC. Residues: CASSRQGEYQETQYF. Full variable domain (remainder filled in from reference TRBV5-1 and TRBJ2-5): KAGVTQTPRYLIKTRGQQVTLSCSPISGHRSVSWYQQTPGQGLQFLFEYFSETQRNKGNFPGRFSGRQFSNSRSEMNVSTLELGDSALYLCASSRQGEYQETQYFGPGTRLLVL.